This T cell receptor (beta chain) stems from a study of blood T cell repertoires in COVID-19. Overall study: Donors in the United States, Italy and Spain gave samples during acute or convalescent COVID-19. Nucleic acid was either cDNA or gDNA, and it came from T cells, B-cell-depleted T cells, or PBMCs.

Source study methods: From reference gene primer amplification, estimates of nucleated cell counts were derived. The method was immunoSEQ multiplex PCR; TCRdb's version includes in-frame clones alone and lacks a portion of them. That table gives V, J and clone size, and the DNA gave D and trimming. In the table there are 30,000 to 40,000 clones, roughly 85% of which are singletons. The CDR3 length is 18 residues. The V gene's germline CDR1 is MGHRA and CDR2 YSYEKL. The ends were cut back, 0 bases at V and 2 bases at J, with 19 bases in the middle. The chain is built from TRBV4-1 and TRBJ1-2; TRBD1 might be the D (5 bases). Input material: peripheral blood. The receptor comes from an elderly woman with active or convalescent COVID-19. CDR3 amino acids: CASSQDRASWTSNYGYTF. The CDR3 region has the DNA TGCGCCAGCAGCCAAGACCGGGCCTCTTGGACATCAAACTATGGCTACACCTTC.